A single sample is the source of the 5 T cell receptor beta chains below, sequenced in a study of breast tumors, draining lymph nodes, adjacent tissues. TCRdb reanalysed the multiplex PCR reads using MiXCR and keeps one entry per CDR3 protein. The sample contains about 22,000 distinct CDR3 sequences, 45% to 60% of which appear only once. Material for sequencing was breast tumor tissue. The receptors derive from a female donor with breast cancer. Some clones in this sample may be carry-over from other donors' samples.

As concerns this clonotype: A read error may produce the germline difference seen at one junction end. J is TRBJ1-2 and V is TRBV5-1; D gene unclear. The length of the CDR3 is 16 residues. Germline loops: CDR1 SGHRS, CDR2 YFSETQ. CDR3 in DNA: TGTGCCAGCAGCTTGGGTATTACAGTCGGGGAGTATGGCTACACCTTC. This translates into CASSLGITVGEYGYTF.

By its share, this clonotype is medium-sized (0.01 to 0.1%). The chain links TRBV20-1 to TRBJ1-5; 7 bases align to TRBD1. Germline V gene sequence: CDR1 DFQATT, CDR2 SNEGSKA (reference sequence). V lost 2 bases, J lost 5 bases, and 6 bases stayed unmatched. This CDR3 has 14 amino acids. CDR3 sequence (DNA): TGCAGTGCTAGAACCGGGACAGTCTATCAGCCCCAGCATTTT. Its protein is CSARTGTVYQPQHF.

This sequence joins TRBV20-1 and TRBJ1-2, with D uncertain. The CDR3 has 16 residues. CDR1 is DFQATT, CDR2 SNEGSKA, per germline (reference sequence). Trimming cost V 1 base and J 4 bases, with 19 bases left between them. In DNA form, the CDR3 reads TGCAGTGCTAGAGTGGTGGGGATTACGGGCGGCTATGGCTACACCTTC. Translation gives CSARVVGITGGYGYTF.

Here the CDR3 DNA reads TGTGCCAGCAGCTTGTCGACACCGGCCTTCTACACCTTC. Translated: CASSLSTPAFYTF. This chain links TRBV11-2 with TRBJ1-2; D is uncertain. The V and J ends lost 3 bases and 10 bases respectively, with 15 bases between them. Germline V gene sequence: CDR1 SGHAT, CDR2 FQNNGV. This CDR3 is built from 13 residues.

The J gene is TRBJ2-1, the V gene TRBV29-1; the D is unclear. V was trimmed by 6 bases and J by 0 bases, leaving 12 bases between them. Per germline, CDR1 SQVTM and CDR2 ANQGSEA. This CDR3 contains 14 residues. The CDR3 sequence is CSVWTQSSYNEQFF. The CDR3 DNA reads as TGCAGCGTATGGACCCAGAGCTCCTACAATGAGCAGTTCTTC.